A selection of T cell receptor beta chains follows, all from one sample in a study of monozygotic twins with inflammatory bowel disease. Each CDR3 protein gets one entry in TCRdb, which reprocessed the 5' RACE reads and gives no DNA. Here the sample table reports approximately 420,000 distinct CDR3 sequences. The sample taken for sequencing was blood. Receptors were obtained from a human donor with ulcerative colitis or Crohn's disease, or a healthy co-twin of an affected twin (not recorded which). The CDR3 runs from the conserved cysteine through the conserved F or W. The order of the fields is V gene, J gene, CDR3 protein.

TRBV4-2,TRBJ1-5,CASSHTTGAEQPQHF
TRBV20-1,TRBJ2-5,CSARDGAGAWTQYF
TRBV27,TRBJ1-3,CASSPDRGRFYF
TRBV7-2,TRBJ2-5,CASSLARVAQETQYF
TRBV20-1,TRBJ2-3,CSGAVGVSEQYF
TRBV30,TRBJ2-1,CAWSVSSFNEQFF
TRBV4-3,TRBJ2-1,CASSQDWEMRYNEQFF
TRBV7-9,TRBJ2-1,CASSTGQNHNEQFF
TRBV6-1,TRBJ2-1,CASSFQGQTYNEQFF
TRBV5-1,TRBJ1-1,CASSLFPVQGSNTEAFF
TRBV28,TRBJ1-2,CASSLFRTGYGYTF
TRBV19,TRBJ1-2,CASSTTGSSSYGYTF
TRBV28,TRBJ1-4,CASSMTTGGRDEKLFF
TRBV4-2,TRBJ1-1,CASSQPDKNTEAFF
TRBV5-1,TRBJ2-5,CASTQGLAELQETQYF
TRBV5-5,TRBJ1-1,CASSGPGQGSTEAFF
TRBV5-1,TRBJ1-1,CASTPDALNTEAFF
TRBV27,TRBJ2-2,CASSFEWTSGELFF
TRBV20-1,TRBJ2-7,CSASSTTREQYF
TRBV5-1,TRBJ2-7,CASRGSMGKYEQYF
TRBV11-2,TRBJ2-1,CASSLRTGAGLTYNEQFF
TRBV7-9,TRBJ2-3,CASSLLLAISSTDTQYF
TRBV7-9,TRBJ1-4,CASSFHEKLFF
TRBV4-1,TRBJ2-7,CASSQDPGKGREQYF
TRBV6-2/TRBV6-3,TRBJ1-2,CASSTTDYGYTF
TRBV29-1,TRBJ2-1,CSVGLLAGGFRGYEQFF
TRBV20-1,TRBJ2-7,CSAQGPGAYEQYF
TRBV29-1,TRBJ2-1,CSAFPGVYNEQFF
TRBV5-1,TRBJ2-1,CASSLDTRKPYNEQFF
TRBV5-6,TRBJ2-1,CASSLDSVSYNEQFF
TRBV6-5,TRBJ2-1,CASSYSSGAINEQFF
TRBV2,TRBJ2-2,CASSDGPANTGELFF
TRBV30,TRBJ2-3,CAWSIRSRAMDTQYF
TRBV12-3/TRBV12-4,TRBJ1-1,CASSLRGFGGTEAFF
TRBV19,TRBJ2-5,CASSPGTSLWETQYF
TRBV30,TRBJ1-5,CAWSPGVQPQHF
TRBV6-2/TRBV6-3,TRBJ2-7,CASSSTPGTVPYEQYF
TRBV20-1,TRBJ1-2,CSSTGGNYGYTF
TRBV20-1,TRBJ2-7,CSARDQRTAYEQYF
TRBV18,TRBJ2-2,CASSRTGMNTGELFF
TRBV9,TRBJ1-5,CASSRREGQPQHF